This is a list of T cell receptor beta chains from one sample in a study of blood T cell repertoires in COVID-19. Assay: immunoSEQ multiplex PCR; the TCRdb copy retains only in-frame clones and omits some. The table has about 200,000 clones, around 88% seen once. The sequencing sample was made of peripheral blood. These receptors were taken from a woman aged 45 to 65 with acute or convalescent COVID-19. The CDR3 runs from the conserved cysteine through the conserved F or W.

length: 15
J: TRBJ2-1
V: TRBV24-1
CDR3: CATSDFALLHNEQFF

length: 15
J: TRBJ2-6
V: TRBV11-2
CDR3: CASIPGKIGANVLTF

length: 14
J: TRBJ2-3
V: TRBV6-5
CDR3: CASSYGRGTDTQYF

length: 14
J: TRBJ2-5
V: TRBV10-2
CDR3: CASRWAGGAETQYF

length: 12
J: TRBJ1-1
V: TRBV5-6
CDR3: CASSLAGTGAFF

length: 19
J: TRBJ2-1
V: TRBV27
CDR3: CASSRGLWTSWSSYNEQFF

length: 15
J: TRBJ2-1
V: TRBV10-1
CDR3: CASSSGDHSYNEQFF

length: 12
J: TRBJ2-1
V: TRBV2
CDR3: CASSEALTEQFF

length: 13
J: TRBJ2-1
V: TRBV6-5
CDR3: CASKKGARNEQFF

length: 11
J: TRBJ1-5
V: TRBV10-2
CDR3: CASSDRGPQHF

length: 15
J: TRBJ1-6
V: TRBV3-1/TRBV3-2
CDR3: CASSLSGQNNSPLHF

length: 13
J: TRBJ1-2
V: TRBV5-1
CDR3: CASSSGTGGGYTF

length: 13
J: TRBJ1-5
V: TRBV19
CDR3: CASSKGQREPQHF

length: 15
J: TRBJ1-5
V: TRBV2
CDR3: CASSEGPGQNQPQHF

length: 14
J: TRBJ1-5
V: TRBV10-3
CDR3: CAIWEGDSNQPQHF

length: 17
J: TRBJ1-2
V: TRBV18
CDR3: CASSPPGQGTSNYGYTF

length: 12
J: TRBJ2-5
V: TRBV18
CDR3: CASSPAQETQYF

length: 15
J: TRBJ2-7
V: TRBV6-1
CDR3: CASSDGLAGTYEQYF

length: 13
J: TRBJ2-2
V: TRBV12-3/TRBV12-4
CDR3: CASSLTGGGELFF

length: 15
J: TRBJ2-7
V: TRBV27
CDR3: CASSFLRQGAYEQYF

length: 14
J: TRBJ2-5
V: TRBV30
CDR3: CAWSGVAAAGTQYF

length: 13
J: TRBJ2-7
V: TRBV11-2
CDR3: CASSFGTSYEQYF

length: 14
J: TRBJ2-1
V: TRBV7-6
CDR3: CASSFLSGRNEQFF

length: 14
J: TRBJ2-5
V: TRBV24-1
CDR3: CATSEGGLRETQYF

length: 14
J: TRBJ2-7
V: TRBV4-1
CDR3: CASSRAGGPHEQYF

length: 12
J: TRBJ1-2
V: TRBV6-6
CDR3: CASSSDRYGYTF

length: 14
J: TRBJ2-5
V: TRBV11-2
CDR3: CASSPGTGGRSQYF

length: 18
J: TRBJ2-3
V: TRBV24-1
CDR3: CATSGSRARGGHGDTQYF

length: 14
J: TRBJ2-7
V: TRBV6-5
CDR3: CASSLGTGIYEQYF

length: 15
J: TRBJ2-3
V: TRBV12-5
CDR3: CASGLDPAGADTQYF

length: 14
J: TRBJ2-7
V: TRBV10-2
CDR3: CASSEAGLSNEQYF

length: 15
J: TRBJ2-7
V: TRBV19
CDR3: CASSLAVQDSYEQYF

length: 16
J: TRBJ2-2
V: TRBV6-6
CDR3: CASSYSPAGGTGELFF

length: 16
J: TRBJ2-7
V: TRBV6-1
CDR3: CASSEFAGVDSYEQYF

length: 14
J: TRBJ2-7
V: TRBV15
CDR3: CATSRGTSVYEQYF

length: 17
J: TRBJ2-7
V: TRBV9
CDR3: CASSERGQGALTYEQYF

length: 18
J: TRBJ1-5
V: TRBV6-1
CDR3: CASSEALIRGTVNQPQHF

length: 13
J: TRBJ1-2
V: TRBV13
CDR3: CASSLTAGHGYTF

length: 15
J: TRBJ1-5
V: TRBV11-2
CDR3: CASSLGANSNQPQHF

length: 15
J: TRBJ1-1
V: TRBV6-5
CDR3: CASSSSADMNTEAFF

length: 15
J: TRBJ2-7
V: TRBV11-2
CDR3: CASSLLGLATYEQYF

length: 13
J: TRBJ1-1
V: TRBV18
CDR3: CASSPSLSAEAFF

length: 15
J: TRBJ1-5
V: TRBV19
CDR3: CASSPDGDSNQPQHF

length: 12
J: TRBJ2-1
V: TRBV6-6
CDR3: CASSPSYNEQFF

length: 14
J: TRBJ1-2
V: TRBV11-2
CDR3: CASSPTTGGYGYTF

length: 15
J: TRBJ1-6
V: TRBV5-1
CDR3: CASSSRVGDNSPLHF

length: 17
J: TRBJ2-5
V: TRBV24-1
CDR3: CATSDAPGTGGKETQYF

length: 12
J: TRBJ1-2
V: TRBV11-2
CDR3: CASSSGLGGYTF

length: 16
J: TRBJ2-5
V: TRBV27
CDR3: CASSPTGRASQETQYF

length: 14
J: TRBJ2-1
V: TRBV6-5
CDR3: CASRSMTGRDEQFF

length: 14
J: TRBJ1-2
V: TRBV6-1
CDR3: CASSDPGGNYGYTF

length: 14
J: TRBJ2-1
V: TRBV10-1
CDR3: CASSGGRDYNEQFF

length: 15
J: TRBJ1-1
V: TRBV5-1
CDR3: CASSLPQGASSEAFF

length: 14
J: TRBJ1-6
V: TRBV5-8
CDR3: CASTRGQNNSPLHF

length: 15
J: TRBJ2-7
V: TRBV19
CDR3: CASSQGTGLPYEQYF

length: 18
J: TRBJ1-4
V: TRBV27
CDR3: CASSPGQGQSLTNEKLFF

length: 17
J: TRBJ2-7
V: TRBV10-1
CDR3: CASSVRSRARISYEQYF